This T cell receptor (beta chain) is from a study of cytomegalovirus exposure and HLA in healthy donors. Notes on the study in general: Indistinguishable V segments such as TRBV6-2 and TRBV6-3 were excluded. The classifier reportedly diagnosed cytomegalovirus status with high specificity and sensitivity.

13 Jbeta primers and 60 Vbeta primers were used for the PCR. The table came from immunoSEQ multiplex PCR; TCRdb's copy has only in-frame clones and leaves some out. The sample consists of about 94,000 clones, roughly 75% of them appearing once. Comment on this clone: What it binds is not known.

Germline V gene data show CDR1 as SGHRS and CDR2 as YFSETQ. Trimming took off 1 base at V and 1 base at J, with 7 bases between the two ends. The CDR3 is made up of 14 amino acids. The chain is built from TRBV5-1 and TRBJ2-3, with D possibly TRBD2 on 6 matching bases. Input material: PBMCs. The TCR comes from a woman in her sixties or seventies in good health and CMV-seronegative. This chain's CDR3 is CASSLSGGTDTQYF. The CDR3 nucleotides read TGCGCCAGCAGCTTGTCGGGGGGCACAGATACGCAGTATTTT.